The next 26 T cell receptor beta chains were all read from a single sample in a study of identical twins. TCRdb re-called the 5' RACE reads with MiXCR, one entry per CDR3 protein. The sample has hundreds of thousands of distinct CDR3 sequences, 5.5% to 7.5% seen once. The sequencing sample was made of naive T cells sorted from blood. The receptors derive from a man between 18 and 29 years old in good health.

This clonotype occurred a few times. V usage is TRBV5-1 and J usage is TRBJ2-5; D may correspond to TRBD1 or TRBD2 (5 bases each). V dropped 3 bases and J dropped 4 bases, with 13 bases sitting between them. The CDR3 loop spans 14 amino acids. Germline V gene data show CDR1 as SGHRS and CDR2 as YFSETQ. CDR3 residues: CASSSMGEPETQYF. In DNA, the CDR3 is TGCGCCAGCAGCTCAATGGGGGAGCCAGAGACCCAGTACTTC.

This clonotype was counted at least ten times. V gene TRBV6-5 combines with J gene TRBJ2-5; TRBD2 matches at 8 bases. Germline V gene lookup returns CDR1 MNHEY and CDR2 SVGAGI. The CDR3 sequence is 17 residues long. Trimming at V came to 0 bases and at J to 7 bases, leaving 13 bases not matched to a gene. The CDR3 loop reads CASSYSKGLGGGGTQYF. CDR3 DNA: TGTGCCAGCAGTTACTCGAAGGGACTAGGGGGTGGTGGGACCCAGTACTTC.

This clonotype was counted many times. The gene calls are TRBV29-1 and TRBJ2-3; 8 bases agree with TRBD2. This CDR3 comprises 16 residues. Germline CDR1 and CDR2: SQVTM and ANQGSEA. The V gene end was trimmed by 7 bases and the J gene end by 0 bases; junction bases not matched to a gene: 12. In nucleotides, the CDR3 is TGCAGCGCCGAAAAGGGGGGCGGGAGGAGCACAGATACGCAGTATTTT. Translated, it gives CSAEKGGGRSTDTQYF.

The rearrangement uses TRBV7-9 and TRBJ2-1; D is perhaps TRBD2 (6 bases). The CDR3 consists of 14 residues. The V gene lost 5 bases and the J gene lost 8 bases, with 16 bases spanning the gap. The germline V gene has CDR1 SEHNR and CDR2 FQNEAQ (reference sequence). The DNA of the CDR3 is TGTGCCAGCAGCACATCTCTAGCGTCGCATGAGCAGTTCTTC. As protein: CASSTSLASHEQFF.

This clonotype has more than one count but fewer than ten. The CDR3 nucleotides are TGCAGTGCTCGGAGCGGTGAGCAGTTCTTC. Translation gives CSARSGEQFF. The chain has TRBV20-1 and TRBJ2-1, with D tentatively TRBD2 (5 bases). The CDR3 is 10 residues long. The germline CDR1 and CDR2 sequences are DFQATT and SNEGSKA (reference sequence). The V gene lost 5 bases and the J gene lost 9 bases, with 8 bases spanning the gap.

This clonotype has more than one count but fewer than ten. The V call is TRBV6-1, the J call TRBJ2-1; 7 bases agree with TRBD2. This CDR3 region has 16 residues. Germline CDR1 and CDR2: MNHNS and SASEGT. Trimming at V came to 6 bases and at J to 4 bases, leaving 12 bases not matched to a gene. CDR3 loop: CASSAPGGSLYNEQFF. CDR3 coding DNA: TGTGCCAGCAGCGCACCGGGCGGGAGCCTATACAATGAGCAGTTCTTC.

This clonotype was recorded many times. V and J are TRBV27 and TRBJ2-7, with D maybe TRBD1 (6 bases). The V and J ends lost 8 bases and 3 bases respectively, with 17 bases between them. The germline gives CDR1 MNHEY, CDR2 SMNVEV (reference sequence). The CDR3 is 14 amino acids. This chain's CDR3 is CASGDTGNSYEQYF. The CDR3 DNA reads as TGTGCCAGCGGAGACACAGGGAATAGCTACGAGCAGTACTTC.

J is TRBJ1-1 and V is TRBV19; D might be TRBD1 (5 bases). Trimming cost V 2 bases and J 8 bases, with 9 bases left between them. The germline V gene has CDR1 LNHDA and CDR2 SQIVND (reference sequence). There are 12 residues in the CDR3. CDR3 in DNA: TGTGCCAGTAGTATATATACAGGAGAAGCTTTCTTT. It specifies CASSIYTGEAFF.

This clonotype was seen only a few times. This rearrangement joins TRBV20-1 to TRBJ1-1; D is unresolved. The CDR3 totals 12 residues. In germline, CDR1 is DFQATT, CDR2 SNEGSKA (reference sequence). The ends were cut back, 2 bases at V and 13 bases at J, with 17 bases in the middle. The CDR3 is CSARSGNSQVFF. The CDR3 nucleotides read TGCAGTGCTAGAAGCGGGAACAGTCAAGTTTTCTTT.

The chain has TRBV9 and TRBJ2-3, with D possibly TRBD2 on 6 matching bases. Trimming pared 4 bases from V and 0 bases from J, leaving 21 bases between. The germline CDR1 and CDR2 sequences are SGDLS and YYNGEE. This CDR3 has 18 amino acids. CDR3 sequence: CASSTATWTTPSTDTQYF. DNA of the CDR3: TGTGCCAGCAGCACGGCGACCTGGACTACACCAAGCACAGATACGCAGTATTTT.

Many counts were recorded for this clonotype. This chain connects TRBV28 to TRBJ2-7, with TRBD2 matching 14 bases. The V segment lost 5 bases and the J segment 2 bases; nucleotides outside the gene matches: 5. CDR1 MDHEN and CDR2 SYDVKM come from the germline V gene. CDR3 size: 16 residues. The CDR3 DNA follows: TGTGCCAGCAGTGGACTAGCGGGAGGATCGACCTACGAGCAGTACTTC. It yields the protein CASSGLAGGSTYEQYF.

This clonotype was seen more than once but under ten times. V gene TRBV7-2 combines with J gene TRBJ2-3; 7 bases map to TRBD1. The junction had 11 bases not matched to a gene; V was cut back by 3 bases and J by 5 bases. This CDR3 is built from 16 residues. CDR1 is SGHTA and CDR2 is FQGNSA in the germline V gene. The CDR3 loop is CASSFGQALYGDTQYF. The CDR3 DNA follows: TGTGCCAGCAGCTTCGGACAGGCCCTTTATGGAGATACGCAGTATTTT.

This clonotype was found many times. The gene calls are TRBV10-3 and TRBJ2-7; D not resolved. Germline V lookup: CDR1 ENHRY, CDR2 SYGVKD. Trimming took off 4 bases at V and 4 bases at J, with 14 bases between the two ends. CDR3 size: 14 residues. In DNA form, the CDR3 reads TGTGCCATCAGTGGCCCGGAAAGGGCTTACGAGCAGTACTTC. It is translated as CAISGPERAYEQYF.

This rearrangement joins TRBV27 to TRBJ1-1; D gene uncertain. Trimming stripped 2 bases from V and 7 bases from J, with 11 bases between. The CDR3 has 13 residues. CDR1 MNHEY and CDR2 SMNVEV come from the germline V gene (reference sequence). CDR3 bases: TGTGCCAGCAGTTTAGGAAGAGGAGTTGAAGCTTTCTTT. Translated, it gives CASSLGRGVEAFF.

This clonotype was counted between two and nine times. This chain joins TRBV7-9 and TRBJ1-2; weak D call: TRBD1 (6 bases). Germline V gene sequence: CDR1 SEHNR, CDR2 FQNEAQ (reference sequence). CDR3 length: 13 residues. Trimming removed 8 bases at V and 6 bases at J, with 16 bases between. DNA for the CDR3: TGTGCCAGCCGCCAAGGGGGATCGAATGGCTACACCTTC. Protein: CASRQGGSNGYTF.

This clonotype was observed at least ten times. The chain carries TRBV5-1 and TRBJ2-2, with a tentative D call TRBD2 (6 bases). In germline, CDR1 is SGHRS, CDR2 YFSETQ. The CDR3 contains 14 residues. V was pared by 0 bases and J by 5 bases, with 8 bases between. The CDR3 spells CASSLAGGTGELFF. CDR3 nucleotides: TGCGCCAGCAGCTTGGCCGGGGGAACCGGGGAGCTGTTTTTT.

This clonotype was picked up many times. The rearrangement uses TRBV4-1 and TRBJ2-1; D is possibly TRBD2 (6 bases). Germline V gives CDR1 MGHRA, CDR2 YSYEKL. The V and J ends lost 4 bases and 4 bases respectively, with 17 bases between them. The CDR3 is 16 residues long. The CDR3 coding sequence is TGCGCCAGCAGCCCCTTTGGCGGGAAGGGATACAATGAGCAGTTCTTC. Translated, it gives CASSPFGGKGYNEQFF.

This clonotype was observed a few times. This chain uses TRBV7-9 with TRBJ2-1; no clear D gene. The germline gives CDR1 SEHNR, CDR2 FQNEAQ (reference sequence). The CDR3 contains 12 residues. Trimming stripped 9 bases from V and 5 bases from J, with 11 bases between. In nucleotides, the CDR3 is TGTGCCAGTCCTTCTGGGAACAATGAGCAGTTCTTC. Its protein is CASPSGNNEQFF.

On this clonotype itself: Possible read error: a much larger clone is one base away. The chain employs TRBV7-2 and TRBJ2-7, with TRBD2 matching over 11 bases. This CDR3 comprises 13 residues. The trim removed 4 bases at V and 7 bases at J, leaving 3 bases unmatched. CDR1 is SGHTA and CDR2 is FQGNSA in the germline V gene. CDR3 protein: CASSSGTSGEQYF. CDR3 nucleotides: TGTGCCAGCAGCTCCGGGACTAGCGGAGAGCAGTACTTC.

In its sample, this clonotype was seen a few times. The J gene is TRBJ2-5, the V gene TRBV7-9; maybe TRBD1 (6 bases). The CDR3 consists of 14 residues. Germline CDR1 and CDR2: SEHNR and FQNEAQ (reference sequence). V was shortened by 2 bases and J by 4 bases, with 11 bases between the two germline ends. DNA for the CDR3: TGTGCCAGCAGCTTACAGGACAGACGAGAGACCCAGTACTTC. Encoded protein: CASSLQDRRETQYF. The full variable domain, its missing parts supplied by reference TRBV7-9 and TRBJ2-5, is DTGVSQNPRHKITKRGQNVTFRCDPISEHNRLYWYRQTLGQGPEFLTYFQNEAQLEKSRLLSDRFSAERPKGSFSTLEIQRTEQGDSAMYLCASSLQDRRETQYFGPGTRLLVL.

This clonotype was picked up many times. As DNA, the CDR3 is TGCAGCGGATACGGGGAAATCAAAGAACAGAGCTCCTACAATGAGCAGTTCTTC. Residues: CSGYGEIKEQSSYNEQFF. The rearrangement links TRBV29-1 to TRBJ2-1, with TRBD2 as a possible D gene (5 bases). V was clipped by 7 bases and J by 0 bases, with 25 bases between them. The CDR3 length is 18 residues. Germline V gives CDR1 SQVTM, CDR2 ANQGSEA.

The CDR3 bases are TGTGCCACCAGCAGAGATAGGAAGGGGCCCGGGGAGCTGTTTTTT. It yields the protein CATSRDRKGPGELFF. The chain employs TRBV15 and TRBJ2-2; possible D gene TRBD1, 5 bases. The V end lost 0 bases, the J end lost 6 bases, and 11 bases lay between the germline ends. Germline loops: CDR1 LNHNV, CDR2 YYDKDF (reference sequence). This CDR3 has 15 residues. Using reference TRBV15 and TRBJ2-2 for the parts outside the CDR3, the full variable domain is DAMVIQNPRYQVTQFGKPVTLSCSQTLNHNVMYWYQQKSSQAPKLLFHYYDKDFNNEADTPDNFQSRRPNTSFCFLDIRSPGLGDTAMYLCATSRDRKGPGELFFGEGSRLTVL.

J is TRBJ2-3 and V is TRBV12-3 or TRBV12-4, with D possibly being TRBD1 (5 bases). The ends were cut back, 5 bases at V and 10 bases at J, with 10 bases in the middle. The CDR3 totals 11 residues. The CDR3 region is CASSLEGAQYF. The DNA of the CDR3 is TGTGCCAGCAGTCTAGAAGGGGCGCAGTATTTT.

The rearrangement joins TRBV29-1 to TRBJ2-2; possible D gene TRBD1, 6 bases. Trimming took off 1 base at V and 2 bases at J, with 8 bases between the two ends. Germline values: CDR1 SQVTM, CDR2 ANQGSEA. This CDR3 has 14 amino acids. CDR3: CSVEGGPNTGELFF. In DNA, the CDR3 is TGCAGCGTTGAAGGGGGGCCAAACACCGGGGAGCTGTTTTTT.

This clonotype was picked up many times. V usage is TRBV10-3 and J usage is TRBJ1-1; D gene unclear. From germline, CDR1 is ENHRY and CDR2 SYGVKD. The CDR3 sequence is 12 residues long. Trimming removed 6 bases from V and 5 bases from J, with 10 bases in between. The CDR3: CAIRQAETEAFF. CDR3 bases: TGTGCCATCAGGCAGGCAGAGACTGAAGCTTTCTTT.

This clonotype was observed many times. The rearrangement uses TRBV20-1 and TRBJ2-7; D remains ambiguous. There are 11 residues in the CDR3. V was trimmed by 6 bases and J by 3 bases, leaving 9 bases between them. Germline V gene sequence: CDR1 DFQATT, CDR2 SNEGSKA (reference sequence). CDR3 amino acids: CSARQDYEQYF. CDR3 in DNA: TGCAGTGCCCGGCAGGACTACGAGCAGTACTTC.